The next 5 T cell receptor beta chains were all read from a single sample in a study of shared clonotypes between healthy human individuals. Profiling relied on immunoSEQ multiplex PCR, and the TCRdb table lists in-frame clones only, not all of them. The sample holds some 1,900,000 clones, about 95% seen once. Positive CCR7 selection of CD45RO-negative cells yielded the naive CD8 cells, and terminally differentiated effector memory CD45RA+ cells were excluded. What was sequenced was naive CD8+ T cells sorted from blood. Every receptor here comes from a man between 18 and 35 years old in good health.

The chain couples TRBV30 to TRBJ1-3; unclear D gene. This CDR3 region has 12 residues. Trimming stripped 3 bases from V and 0 bases from J, with 3 bases between. Germline CDR1 GTSNPN, CDR2 SVGIG (reference sequence). The CDR3: CAWSYSGNTIYF. The CDR3 nucleotides are TGTGCCTGGAGCTACTCTGGAAACACCATATATTTT.

The chain employs TRBV5-8 and TRBJ2-7; 7 bases fit TRBD2. Germline V gives CDR1 SGHTS, CDR2 YDEGEE. The CDR3 is 15 residues long. The V gene end was trimmed by 3 bases and the J gene end by 0 bases; junction bases not matched to a gene: 6. The CDR3 loop reads CASSSTSESSYEQYF. CDR3 nucleotide sequence: TGTGCCAGCAGCTCTACTAGCGAGAGCTCCTACGAGCAGTACTTC.

Regarding this clone: The sample carries other DNA sequences with the same CDR3. This chain uses TRBV7-9 with TRBJ2-6; D not resolved. Germline loops: CDR1 SEHNR, CDR2 FQNEAQ (reference sequence). The CDR3 totals 15 residues. Trimming shortened V by 1 base and J by 2 bases, and 6 bases separated the two germline ends. The CDR3 nucleotides are TGTGCCAGCAGCTTAGTAGGGACTGGGGCCAACGTCCTGACTTTC. Its protein is CASSLVGTGANVLTF.

This rearrangement joins TRBV5-6 to TRBJ2-5; no clear D. Germline V gene sequence: CDR1 SGHDT, CDR2 YYEEEE. With 3 bases removed from V and 5 bases from J, the gap between germline ends came to 8 bases. CDR3 size: 12 residues. The CDR3 is CASSWGAETQYF. The CDR3 DNA sequence: TGTGCCAGCAGCTGGGGTGCGGAGACCCAGTACTTC.

V is TRBV11-3 and J is TRBJ2-7, with TRBD2 matching 7 bases. This CDR3 comprises 14 residues. The germline CDR1 and CDR2 sequences are SGHNT and YENEEA. V shed 5 bases and J 4 bases; nucleotides not matched to a gene: 8. The CDR3, as DNA: TGTGCCAGCAGCGCACGGGACTACCGATACGAGCAGTACTTC. It specifies CASSARDYRYEQYF.